This entry features one TCR beta chain sequence. Its target antigen remains unknown. The input lacks base qualities; no much larger clone sits a single base away. TCRbeta CDR3 regions were amplified from genomic DNA using the immunoSEQ Assay, a bias-controlled multiplex PCR. As for how the authors treated the data: Within the assay, amplification of reference gene primers was used to estimate how many nucleated cells each sample contained. To quantify the absolute abundance of each unique TCRbeta CDR3 rearrangement, sequence reads were collapsed and filtered. Productive Simpson clonality was computed per sample as the square root of Simpson's diversity index over productive rearrangements. In its TCRdb copy, this immuneACCESS table keeps in-frame sequences only and misses some clones. Where compared with another copy, unresolved V genes explain less than half of these, and the others have no known cause. V and J calls and clone size are as listed in that table; D and trimming were resolved from the DNA. This sample lists about 250,000 clones; 85% to 90% were detected once. The top ten clones comprise over 1.5% of the sample.

Enrolling through a virtual design, the prospective study's participants ranged in age from roughly 18 to 89 years and lived across approximately 25 United States geographic areas. In the prospective study, participants were assigned to cohorts based on the clinical history participants reported in a screening survey and a study questionnaire. ImmuneRACE Cohort 3 recovered participants were defined by two consecutive negative NP/OP PCR tests, healthcare professional clearance, or symptom resolution. In the prospective study, mobile phlebotomists collected whole blood, serum and a nasopharyngeal or oropharyngeal swab from each participant. Over a 2-month period, participants in the prospective study had the option of providing additional blood draws and questionnaires. Before DNA extraction, prospective study blood samples were shipped either frozen or at room temperature. Per the germline V gene, SGDLS is the CDR1 and YYNGEE is the CDR2. The CDR3, from cysteine to phenylalanine, totals 16 residues. Only the CDR3 DNA stays, 48 bases, in frame from base 1. V and J are trimmed by 6 bases and 6 bases, and the gene matches miss 15 bases of the junction.

The data originate from a study of blood T cell repertoires in COVID-19 (dated by TCRdb to about 2020). Regarding the complete study: Samples covering the acute and convalescent phases of COVID-19 were provided by collaborators in the United States, Italy and Spain. A de-identified subject ID, COVID-19 status, age in years and sex were almost always included in the sample metadata. The repertoires were released in a freely available public database meant as a resource for research on the immune response to SARS-CoV-2. Subjects who had been exposed to COVID-19, were actively infected with it, or had recovered from it provided the deeply sampled blood TCRbeta repertoires that made up the dataset. Samples came from the ongoing ImmuneRACE study (first 160 participants) plus 1,254 subjects from 6 global collaborators. The material from the prospective study consisted of cDNA or gDNA derived from T cells, B-cell-depleted T cells, or PBMCs. Where available, HLA class I and class II types were taken from metadata supplied by the sample provider and were not determined by assay-based typing.

Beyond this particular receptor, the publication reports: Clinical and demographic metadata were provided uncurated, with the amount varying by source and participant.

Recombination connected TRBV9 to TRBJ2-3; 8 nucleotides in the junction match TRBD2. The sequence derives from a man aged 40-49 years who had recovered from COVID-19. Sequenced: PBMCs or T cells enriched from blood (not recorded which). CDR3 region: CASIAGAGGEEDTQYF. In nucleotides, the sequence is TGTGCCAGCATCGCCGGGGCGGGGGGCGAGGAGGATACGCAGTATTTT.